The sequence of this TCR beta chain was determined in a study of blood T cell repertoires in COVID-19. Turning to the study itself: Sites across the United States, Italy and Spain contributed samples from acute and convalescent COVID-19. The cDNA or gDNA used as material had been derived from T cells, B-cell-depleted T cells, or PBMCs.

As processed by the authors: Amplification of reference gene primers provided the estimated nucleated cell counts. Assay: immunoSEQ multiplex PCR; the TCRdb copy retains only in-frame clones and omits some. The V and J calls and clone size are taken from that table; D and trimming were inferred from the DNA. The profile shows about 75,000 clones, roughly 70% of them singletons. Only one count was recorded for this clone. CDR1 SGHTA and CDR2 FQGNSA come from the germline V gene. There are 16 residues in the CDR3. The V gene lost 1 base and the J gene lost 1 base, with 10 bases spanning the gap. The specimen was peripheral blood. The chain combines TRBV7-2 with TRBJ2-2, with TRBD2 as a possible D gene (5 bases). The source of this sequence is a human donor with acute or convalescent COVID-19. The donor label of this sample is uncertain. CDR3 nucleotide sequence: TGTGCCAGCAGCTTAGTGTCCGGGGAGAACACCGGGGAGCTGTTTTTT. This sequence encodes CASSLVSGENTGELFF.